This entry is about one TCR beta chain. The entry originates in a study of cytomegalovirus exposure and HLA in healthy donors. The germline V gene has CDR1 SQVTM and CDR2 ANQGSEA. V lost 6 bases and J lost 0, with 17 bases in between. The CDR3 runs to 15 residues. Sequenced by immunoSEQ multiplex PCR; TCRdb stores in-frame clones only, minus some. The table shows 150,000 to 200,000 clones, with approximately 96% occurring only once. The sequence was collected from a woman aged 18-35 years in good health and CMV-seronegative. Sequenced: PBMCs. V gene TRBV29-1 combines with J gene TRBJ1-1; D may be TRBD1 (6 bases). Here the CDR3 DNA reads TGCAGCGTGGACTCTGGGGGGGCACTGAACACTGAAGCTTTCTTT. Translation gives CSVDSGGALNTEAFF. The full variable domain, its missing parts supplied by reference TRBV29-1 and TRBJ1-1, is SAVISQKPSRDICQRGTSLTIQCQVDSQVTMMFWYRQQPGQSLTLIATANQGSEATYESGFVIDKFPISRPNLTFSTLTVSNMSPEDSSIYLCSVDSGGALNTEAFFGQGTRLTVV.